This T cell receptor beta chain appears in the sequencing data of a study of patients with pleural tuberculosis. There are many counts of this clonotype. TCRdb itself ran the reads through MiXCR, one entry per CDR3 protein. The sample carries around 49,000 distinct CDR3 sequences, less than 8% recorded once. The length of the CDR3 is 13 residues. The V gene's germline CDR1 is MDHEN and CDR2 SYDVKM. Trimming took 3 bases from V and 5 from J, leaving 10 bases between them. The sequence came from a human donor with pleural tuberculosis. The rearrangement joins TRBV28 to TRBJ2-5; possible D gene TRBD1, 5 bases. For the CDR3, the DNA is TGTGCCAGCAGTTTGTCAGGGTCGGAGACCCAGTACTTC. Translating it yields CASSLSGSETQYF.